Each of the 20 T cell receptor beta chains below was sequenced from the same sample in a study of T cells in Graves' hyperthyroidism and ophthalmopathy. There were TCR beta CDR3 regions amplified from RNA transcripts. Carried out on the TCR CDR3, a first-round RT-PCR used the HTBI primer set. MiXCR was run by TCRdb on the multiplex PCR reads, yielding one entry per CDR3 protein. This sample has 530,000 or so distinct CDR3 sequences, with roughly 18% found just once. The sequenced material came from blood. These receptors were collected from a young woman with Graves' ophthalmopathy.

This clonotype was counted between two and nine times. V is TRBV29-1 and J is TRBJ1-2; D gene ambiguous. Germline CDR1 SQVTM, CDR2 ANQGSEA. Trimming pared 1 base from V and 8 bases from J, leaving 11 bases between. The CDR3 covers 12 residues. CDR3 nucleotides: TGCAGCGTTGAAGGGGCGAGGCCGGGCTACACCTTC. Protein: CSVEGARPGYTF.

The rearrangement uses TRBV19 and TRBJ2-3; D is undetermined. Trimming removed 7 bases at V and 2 bases at J, with 10 bases between. Germline-derived CDR1 and CDR2 are LNHDA and SQIVND (reference sequence). This CDR3 comprises 13 residues. In nucleotides, the CDR3 is TGTGCCAGTAAAAGAAACGCCACAGATACGCAGTATTTT. It yields the protein CASKRNATDTQYF. The full variable domain, its missing parts supplied by reference TRBV19 and TRBJ2-3, is DGGITQSPKYLFRKEGQNVTLSCEQNLNHDAMYWYRQDPGQGLRLIYYSQIVNDFQKGDIAEGYSVSREKKESFPLTVTSAQKNPTAFYLCASKRNATDTQYFGPGTRLTVL.

This clonotype was detected a few times. The V call is TRBV3-1, the J call TRBJ2-2; TRBD1 might be the D (6 bases). The CDR3 loop spans 14 amino acids. Deletions cut 6 bases from V and 7 bases from J, with 15 bases between. Germline V gene sequence: CDR1 LGHDT, CDR2 YNNKEL (reference sequence). CDR3 sequence reads: CASRQGFEGGELFF. CDR3 DNA: TGTGCCAGCAGACAGGGTTTTGAAGGCGGGGAGCTGTTTTTT.

A single count supports this clonotype. This chain uses TRBV30 with TRBJ2-1, with D hard to call. V shed 6 bases and J shed 0 bases, with 12 bases lying between them. The CDR3 has 14 amino acids. CDR1 and CDR2 from the germline V gene are GTSNPN and SVGIG (reference sequence). CDR3 nucleotide sequence: TGTGCCTGCCACCACGAGGCCTCCTACAATGAGCAGTTCTTC. Translated: CACHHEASYNEQFF.

This clonotype occurred a few times. The gene calls are TRBV7-3 and TRBJ1-2; the D gene is possibly TRBD1 (5 bases). The germline V gene has CDR1 SGHTA and CDR2 FQGTGA. The V gene lost 5 bases and the J gene lost 6 bases, with 19 bases spanning the gap. This CDR3 is 15 amino acids long. The CDR3 coding sequence is TGTGCCAGCAGCCTCGGGACCAATCGTTGGGATGGCTACACCTTC. Its translation is CASSLGTNRWDGYTF.

This clonotype came up many times. V and J are TRBV7-8 and TRBJ2-7; D unclear. CDR1 and CDR2 (germline): SGHVS, FQNEAQ. V lost 1 base to trimming and J lost 2 bases, with 6 bases between them. The CDR3 runs 13 residues. The CDR3 DNA reads TGTGCCAGCAGCTTAGATTTGACCTACGAGCAGTACTTC. It codes for CASSLDLTYEQYF.

In this sample, this clonotype turned up many times. The chain recombines TRBV20-1 with TRBJ2-7; 9 nucleotides line up with TRBD2. This CDR3 spans 16 amino acids. The V and J ends lost 0 bases and 2 bases, in that order; junction bases with no gene match: 8. Germline CDR1 and CDR2: DFQATT and SNEGSKA (reference sequence). This CDR3 is CSARDRTASGAYEQYF. The DNA of the CDR3 is TGCAGTGCTAGAGATCGGACGGCTAGCGGGGCCTACGAGCAGTACTTC.

V is TRBV25-1 and J is TRBJ1-1, with D maybe TRBD1 (5 bases). This CDR3 is 13 amino acids long. Germline loops: CDR1 MGHDK, CDR2 SYGVNS. Trimming left V 4 bases short and J 5 bases short, with 11 bases between. The CDR3 DNA sequence: TGTGCCAGCAGTGTAGGGGCGGAAACTGAAGCTTTCTTT. This gives the protein CASSVGAETEAFF.

The rearrangement uses TRBV5-1 and TRBJ2-7; 10 bases fit TRBD1. This CDR3 is built from 14 residues. Germline CDR1 SGHRS, CDR2 YFSETQ. V trimming: 6 bases; J trimming: 2 bases; junction bases outside the gene matches: 5. CDR3 DNA sequence: TGCGCCAGCAACCCCGGGACAGGGGCCTACGAGCAGTACTTC. Its translation: CASNPGTGAYEQYF.

This clonotype was seen ten or more times. This chain uses TRBV6-1 with TRBJ2-7; 9 bases align to TRBD1. The CDR3 spans 13 residues. Trimming cost V 5 bases and J 6 bases; bases outside gene matches: 5. Germline CDR1 and CDR2: MNHNS and SASEGT. The CDR3 DNA is TGTGCCAGCAGTCCACAGGGGGCCGCCGAGCAGTACTTC. The encoded protein is CASSPQGAAEQYF.

Many counts were recorded for this clonotype. The V and J genes are TRBV30 and TRBJ2-7, with D hard to call. V was pared by 4 bases and J by 2 bases, with 3 bases between. CDR1 and CDR2 from the germline V gene are GTSNPN and SVGIG (reference sequence). This CDR3 region has 10 residues. The CDR3 here is CAWKAYEQYF. The CDR3 coding sequence is TGTGCCTGGAAGGCCTACGAGCAGTACTTC.

This clonotype was detected only a few times. The V call is TRBV7-9, the J call TRBJ2-5; D is uncertain. Germline V gives CDR1 SEHNR, CDR2 FQNEAQ (reference sequence). Trimming left V 4 bases short and J 5 bases short, with 8 bases between. This CDR3 is 12 amino acids long. The CDR3 reads CASSSLWETQYF. The CDR3 nucleotides are TGTGCCAGCAGCTCTCTCTGGGAGACCCAGTACTTC. Looking up the rest from reference TRBV7-9 and TRBJ2-5 gives the full variable domain: DTGVSQNPRHKITKRGQNVTFRCDPISEHNRLYWYRQTLGQGPEFLTYFQNEAQLEKSRLLSDRFSAERPKGSFSTLEIQRTEQGDSAMYLCASSSLWETQYFGPGTRLLVL.

On this clonotype: The junction differs from germline at one of its ends, possibly a read error. The rearrangement joins TRBV12-3 or TRBV12-4 to TRBJ2-3, with 8 bases identical to TRBD2. The CDR3 extends over 12 amino acids. CDR3 region: CASSKDGTSKNF. CDR3 nucleotide sequence: TGTGCCAGCAGTAAAGACGGGACTAGTAAGAACTTC.

Many counts were recorded for this clonotype. The chain is built from TRBV7-8 and TRBJ1-1, with D hard to call. The germline V gene has CDR1 SGHVS and CDR2 FQNEAQ. There are 15 residues in the CDR3. V lost 4 bases, J lost 0 bases, and 12 bases lay in between. Here the CDR3 reads CASSSLTVMNTEAFF. In DNA, the CDR3 is TGTGCCAGCAGCTCTCTTACAGTCATGAACACTGAAGCTTTCTTT.

This chain links TRBV2 with TRBJ2-5; a weak D match, TRBD1 (6 bases). The CDR3 is made up of 12 amino acids. The germline V gene encodes CDR1 SNHLY and CDR2 FYNNEI. V was cut by 8 bases and J by 4 bases, with 11 bases left in between. The chain's CDR3 is CASGFRGETQYF. Here the CDR3 DNA reads TGTGCCAGCGGTTTCAGGGGAGAGACCCAGTACTTC.

V and J are TRBV4-2 and TRBJ2-5, with D tentatively TRBD2 (6 bases). The V end was cut by 0 bases, the J end by 2 bases, with 10 bases between. The CDR3 covers 15 residues. CDR1 is LGHNA, CDR2 YNFKEQ, per germline. The CDR3 sequence is CASSQETSRQETQYF. The DNA of the CDR3 is TGTGCCAGCAGCCAAGAAACTAGCAGACAAGAGACCCAGTACTTC.

This chain links TRBV19 with TRBJ1-5, with no clear D. Germline CDR1 and CDR2: LNHDA and SQIVND (reference sequence). Trimming shortened V by 5 bases and J by 5 bases, and 16 bases separated the two germline ends. The CDR3 totals 15 residues. CDR3: CASSRAQGSDQPQHF. CDR3 coding DNA: TGTGCCAGTAGTCGAGCGCAAGGGAGCGATCAGCCCCAGCATTTT. Full variable domain (rest looked up from reference TRBV19 and TRBJ1-5): DGGITQSPKYLFRKEGQNVTLSCEQNLNHDAMYWYRQDPGQGLRLIYYSQIVNDFQKGDIAEGYSVSREKKESFPLTVTSAQKNPTAFYLCASSRAQGSDQPQHFGDGTRLSIL.

This clonotype was observed a handful of times. A much bigger clone sits one base away, suggesting this may be a read error. J is TRBJ2-1 and V is TRBV30, with 11 bases identical to TRBD2. This CDR3 is built from 13 residues. Unmatched junction bases numbered 5, after V lost 7 bases and J lost 6 bases. The V gene's germline CDR1 is GTSNPN and CDR2 SVGIG (reference sequence). CDR3 in DNA: TGTGCCTCGGGACTAGCGGACAGCAATGAGCAGTTCTTC. It is translated as CASGLADSNEQFF.

The chain joins TRBV11-2 to TRBJ2-1, with TRBD2 identical over 12 bases. The V segment lost 5 bases and the J segment 8 bases; nucleotides outside the gene matches: 7. Germline V gene data show CDR1 as SGHAT and CDR2 as FQNNGV. CDR3 length: 15 amino acids. The CDR3, as DNA: TGTGCCAGCAGCCTAGCGGGGGGGCAAATATATGAGCAGTTCTTC. Protein sequence: CASSLAGGQIYEQFF.

This clonotype was picked up many times. The chain joins TRBV2 to TRBJ1-2; TRBD1 might be the D (6 bases). With 3 bases removed from V and 5 bases from J, the gap between germline ends came to 13 bases. This CDR3 region has 14 residues. Germline-derived CDR1 and CDR2 are SNHLY and FYNNEI. This CDR3 reads CASSEDRGAYGYTF. CDR3 coding DNA: TGTGCCAGCAGTGAGGATAGGGGGGCTTATGGCTACACCTTC.